A single sample is the source of the 12 T cell receptor beta chains below, sequenced in a study of CD8+CD57+ T cells in acquired aplastic anemia. Profiles of TCR beta VDJ and CDR3 were generated from a genomic DNA template. MiXCR, applied by TCRdb to the reads, yields one record per CDR3 protein. The data show approximately 200,000 distinct CDR3 sequences, with around 66% seen just once and roughly 46% held by the top ten. Source material: sorted CD4+, CD8+, or CD8+CD57+ T cells (not recorded which) from PBMCs. These receptors were taken from a human donor with severe aplastic anemia or a healthy control (not recorded which).

As concerns this clonotype: With a much larger clone just one base away, this may be a read error. The genes are TRBV6-1 and TRBJ2-5; D is ambiguous. CDR1 is MNHNS, CDR2 SASEGT, per germline. This CDR3 comprises 15 residues. V was trimmed by 1 base and J by 13 bases, leaving 22 bases between them. DNA for the CDR3: TGTGCCAGCAGTGAAGGGCCCGACCTGCCTTACGAGCGGTACTTC. Amino acids: CASSEGPDLPYERYF.

The chain carries TRBV6-2 or TRBV6-3 and TRBJ1-1; D possibly corresponds to TRBD1 (6 bases). Germline CDR1 and CDR2: MNHEY and SVGEGT. CDR3 length equals 11 residues. Trimming removed 6 bases from V and 7 bases from J, with 9 bases in between. CDR3 protein: CASSTDSEAFF. The DNA of the CDR3 is TGTGCCAGCAGCACGGACAGTGAAGCTTTCTTT.

This clonotype was recorded once. The chain employs TRBV24-1 and TRBJ1-2; TRBD1 matches at 7 bases. Germline V gene lookup returns CDR1 KGHDR and CDR2 SFDVKD. Germline trimming cut 5 bases from V and 3 bases from J; bases unmatched to any gene: 2. The CDR3 extends over 13 amino acids. Here the CDR3 DNA reads TGTGCCACCAGTGTTACAGGGGACTATGGCTACACCTTC. Translating gives CATSVTGDYGYTF.

The chain combines TRBV5-4 with TRBJ2-2; a possible D gene is TRBD2 (5 bases). The CDR3 is 14 residues long. From germline, CDR1 is SGHNT and CDR2 YYREEE (reference sequence). Trimming removed 5 bases from V and 7 bases from J, with 15 bases in between. CDR3 nucleotides: TGTGCCAGCAGTAGCGCAGGAGTTAACGGGGAGCTGTTTTTT. It codes for CASSSAGVNGELFF. Based on the CDR3 plus reference TRBV5-4 and TRBJ2-2, the full variable domain is ETGVTQSPTHLIKTRGQQVTLRCSSQSGHNTVSWYQQALGQGPQFIFQYYREEENGRGNFPPRFSGLQFPNYSSELNVNALELDDSALYLCASSSAGVNGELFFGEGSRLTVL.

To note about this clonotype: It is likely a read error, because the conserved phenylalanine at the end of the CDR3 is missing. This rearrangement joins TRBV14 to TRBJ2-1; 8 bases are shared with TRBD1. Germline CDR1 SGHDN, CDR2 FVKESK. The CDR3 is made up of 17 amino acids. CDR3 bases: TGTGCCAGCAGCAAAGAAGGCTACGGACAGGGTGGAAATGAGCAGTTCTGC. It translates to CASSKEGYGQGGNEQFC.

This chain joins TRBV24-1 and TRBJ2-2, with 9 bases lining up with TRBD1. The CDR3 consists of 14 residues. Germline CDR1 is KGHDR and CDR2 is SFDVKD. J was trimmed by 3 bases and V by 7 bases; bases with no gene match: 2. The CDR3 sequence: CATRDRGDTGELFF. For the CDR3, the DNA is TGTGCCACCAGAGACAGGGGGGACACCGGGGAGCTGTTTTTT.

The rearrangement links TRBV29-1 to TRBJ2-7; 7 bases are a match to TRBD1. This CDR3 comprises 12 residues. Per the germline V gene, CDR1 is SQVTM and CDR2 is ANQGSEA. CDR3 in DNA: TGCACCGGTTTAGACAGGGACTACGAGCAGTACTTC. Its protein product is CTGLDRDYEQYF.

The genes are TRBV12-3 or TRBV12-4 and TRBJ1-1; D gene unclear. The CDR3 spans 15 residues. V was trimmed by 7 bases and J by 2 bases, leaving 17 bases between them. CDR3 bases: TGTGCCAGCATAAATCTACAGAACCGAAACACTGAAGCTTTCTTT. It specifies CASINLQNRNTEAFF.

This clonotype was observed a single time. The V and J genes are TRBV25-1 and TRBJ2-1; D call uncertain. The germline V gene encodes CDR1 MGHDK and CDR2 SYGVNS. Trimming left V 2 bases short and J 0 bases short, with 8 bases between. The CDR3 has 15 amino acids. The CDR3 reads CASSEVANSYNEQFF. The DNA of the CDR3 is TGTGCCAGCAGTGAAGTGGCGAACTCCTACAATGAGCAGTTCTTC.

This clonotype appeared a few times. V gene TRBV13 combines with J gene TRBJ1-2, with D perhaps TRBD1 (6 bases). CDR1 is PRHDT, CDR2 FYEKMQ, per germline (reference sequence). This CDR3 is 13 amino acids long. Trimming removed 5 bases from V and 7 bases from J, with 14 bases in between. CDR3: CASSVTGYGGYTF. In DNA, the CDR3 is TGTGCCAGCAGCGTTACAGGGTACGGTGGCTACACCTTC.

This chain connects TRBV7-9 to TRBJ2-2; TRBD2 is a possible D gene (6 bases). This CDR3 is 18 amino acids long. V was cut by 2 bases and J by 2 bases, with 18 bases left in between. Germline V gene lookup returns CDR1 SEHNR and CDR2 FQNEAQ (reference sequence). The DNA of the CDR3 is TGTGCCAGCAGCTTACACGGGGGTCTGATCATCAACACCGGGGAGCTGTTTTTT. Its protein is CASSLHGGLIINTGELFF.

The chain couples TRBV27 to TRBJ1-2, with 8 bases aligning to TRBD1. Germline loops: CDR1 MNHEY, CDR2 SMNVEV (reference sequence). This CDR3 region has 14 residues. Trimming removed 0 bases from V and 8 bases from J; junction bases left unmatched: 5. The DNA of the CDR3 is TGTGCCAGCAGTTTATCCCCAGGGGGCTGGGGCTACACCTTC. Amino acids: CASSLSPGGWGYTF.